A selection of T cell receptor beta chains follows, all from one sample in a study of blood T cell repertoires in COVID-19. TCRdb keeps only in-frame clones here, not all; method: immunoSEQ multiplex PCR. The sample consists of a few hundred thousand clones, about 87% of them appearing once. Sequencing was done on a sample of peripheral blood. Every receptor here comes from a woman aged 25 to 45 with COVID-19, enrolled during active disease. Each CDR3 is given with its conserved first and last residue.

v_call cdr3_aa
TRBV28 CASSFQGSVYGYTF
TRBV7-2 CASSRDRSRNIQYF
TRBV6-1 CASSGLISSLNTEAFF
TRBV24-1 CATSDPGGTGLYF
TRBV20-1 CSASSAVSSYEQYF
TRBV6-5 CASRRGQTGELFF
TRBV25-1 CASSEEGLSYNEQFF
TRBV7-2 CASSPGVRKSTDTQYF
TRBV6-5 CASSLQGLDTEAFF
TRBV6-5 CAIKRGLAYEQYF
TRBV29-1 CSVELADMNTEAFF
TRBV7-9 CASSSLWTSGRDPGELFF
TRBV4-3 CASSQEGTGSSSYEQYF
TRBV4-1 CASSQQAWGELFF
TRBV7-3 CASSTRRDYNNEQFF
TRBV4-3 CASGDSLYNEQFF
TRBV14 CASSLNPGQGEKNYGYTF
TRBV20-1 CSVPWRYTQYF
TRBV7-9 CASSLGLSNSPLHF
TRBV5-4 CASSLHSAVRGDEQFF
TRBV4-1 CASSPHATAREDTDTQYF
TRBV29-1 CSVPGANTGELFF
TRBV20-1 CSASRAYEQYF
TRBV9 CASSVSDPTDTQYF
TRBV9 CASSKTSGSYTDTQYF
TRBV5-4 CASSLTGGVGYTF
TRBV5-4 CASSPQEGTGSTEAFF
TRBV27 CASSSPGIQQYF
TRBV18 CASSPDGEYEQYF
TRBV28 CASSRRDRGRRGGYTF
TRBV3-1/TRBV3-2 CASSSWTGNTQYF
TRBV5-1 CASSLELAGGRQFF
TRBV7-9 CASSHVVGSGSRDYEQYF
TRBV9 CASSVAAGAGNTIYF
TRBV4-2 CASSHTPGSGANVLTF
TRBV6-1 CASSGPGGGRFPTDTQYF
TRBV14 CASSLGSYEQYF
TRBV6-5 CASSYFGIGELFF
TRBV30 CAWSWAYNEQFF
TRBV12-3/TRBV12-4 CASRMTENSPLHF
TRBV24-1 CATSDPTARNQPQHF
TRBV7-8 CASSRTTGTGTLYGYTF
TRBV29-1 CSVEIRREGTDTQYF
TRBV7-6 CASSLERGLGNTIYF
TRBV30 CAWSQGGSPLHF
TRBV28 CALRTGFNEQFF
TRBV24-1 CATRDNNEQFF
TRBV2 CASTLTTSGSYNEQFF